Described below is a single TCR beta chain sequence and its context. The antigen remains unidentified. The sample comes from a study of blood T cells in healthy people across ages. Whole-study findings and limits: Per million T cells, TCR beta diversity dropped about linearly as age rose. Percentage of naive T cells showed a strong correlation with TCR beta diversity.

Trimming cost V 2 bases and J 4 bases, with 12 bases left between them. CDR3 length: 15 residues. Looked up from germline, CDR1 is PRHDT and CDR2 is FYEKMQ (reference sequence). Per sample, a minimum of 6.5 million PBMCs were isolated. The extraction recovered at least 5.5 micrograms of total RNA per sample. Next came a second PCR, run for about 7 to 11 cycles, which used a sample-barcoded 5' primer along with a J-beta primer mix. TCRdb processed the 5' RACE reads anew with MiXCR; each CDR3 protein has one entry. The data contain about 1.6 million distinct CDR3 sequences, roughly 32% of them seen just once; the ten biggest clones take up approximately 10%.

V is TRBV13 and J is TRBJ1-5; TRBD1 is a possible D gene (5 bases). The TCR comes from a woman under 40 in good health. Sequenced input: blood. In DNA form, the CDR3 reads TGTGCCAGCAGCTTAACGGGACCTCCAAATCAGCCCCAGCATTTT. Translating gives CASSLTGPPNQPQHF.